These 7 T cell receptor beta chains were sequenced from one sample in a study of T cell repertoires in cytomegalovirus infection (dated by TCRdb to between 2018 and 2021). No antigens are known for them. The data were produced on an Illumina HiSeq 1500. Using fastp at Q25 and MiXCR, TCRdb reprocessed the public reads and kept productive beta chains. Each record represents a unique CDR3 protein, reported with the most common genes and DNA among its rows. This sample has under 95,000 distinct CDR3 sequences in its table, and under 55% of those were observed once. Jointly, the top ten make up approximately 93% of the sample. What the treatment or condition label conveys for this sample: in vitro stimulation with specific CMV peptide epitopes to enrich CMV-specific T cells. Sequenced material: CD8+ T cells from cultured PBMCs, taken from culture after CMV antigen stimulation. Receptors were obtained from a human donor in good health (CMV status not recorded). Some clones in this sample may be carry-over from other donors' samples.

This clonotype has a handful of counts. The chain links TRBV12-3 or TRBV12-4 to TRBJ2-1; 9 nucleotides align to TRBD2. There are 15 residues in the CDR3. V gave up 4 bases and J gave up 9 bases; unmatched junction bases: 10. CDR3 DNA: TGTGCCAGCAGTTATTTTGCGGGGGGGCGGGGTGAGCAGTTCTTC. Its protein is CASSYFAGGRGEQFF.

This chain links TRBV20-1 with TRBJ2-1; tentative D call: TRBD1 (6 bases). This CDR3 region has 16 residues. Germline lookup yields CDR1 DFQATT and CDR2 SNEGSKA (reference sequence). V was trimmed by 3 bases and J by 1 base, leaving 16 bases between them. The CDR3 sequence: CSASLQDSNSYNEQFF. CDR3 nucleotide sequence: TGCAGTGCTAGTTTACAGGACAGCAATTCCTACAATGAGCAGTTCTTC.

This clonotype was observed once. V and J are TRBV12-3 or TRBV12-4 and TRBJ2-3, with D tentatively TRBD2 (6 bases). Between the trimmed V and J ends, which lost 2 bases and 0 bases, there was a span of 9 bases. The CDR3 sequence is 15 residues long. This CDR3 is CASSLWGDSTDTQYF. CDR3 sequence (DNA): TGTGCCAGCAGTTTATGGGGGGACAGCACAGATACGCAGTATTTT.

The chain carries TRBV27 and TRBJ2-7, with a tentative D call TRBD1 (6 bases). The germline V gene encodes CDR1 MNHEY and CDR2 SMNVEV (reference sequence). The V gene lost 0 bases and the J gene lost 3 bases, with 12 bases spanning the gap. The CDR3 spans 15 residues. The CDR3 DNA is TGTGCCAGCAGTTTATCGAGGGCAGGGGACTACGAGCAGTACTTC. Translating gives CASSLSRAGDYEQYF.

This chain links TRBV12-5 with TRBJ1-1, with TRBD1 matching over 7 bases. Germline V gives CDR1 LGHNT, CDR2 FRNRAP. The V gene end was trimmed by 4 bases and the J gene end by 7 bases; junction bases not matched to a gene: 9. This CDR3 is 14 amino acids long. CDR3 sequence (DNA): TGTGCTAGTGGTTCCCCGACAGGGCGGGGTGAAGCTTTCTTT. Translation gives CASGSPTGRGEAFF.

The CDR3: CASSLGAGHYGYTF. CDR3 sequence (DNA): TGTGCCAGCAGCTTAGGGGCGGGCCACTATGGCTACACCTTC. The chain joins TRBV7-9 to TRBJ1-2; no reliable D call. CDR1 and CDR2 (germline): SEHNR, FQNEAQ (reference sequence). V lost 1 base and J lost 3, with 9 bases in between. The CDR3 runs 14 residues.

The chain links TRBV19 to TRBJ1-1; D is undetermined. Trimming cost V 1 base and J 11 bases, with 17 bases left between them. Germline V gene data show CDR1 as LNHDA and CDR2 as SQIVND (reference sequence). The CDR3 sequence is 14 residues long. CDR3 in amino acids: CASSIGGEAPAAFF. CDR3 in DNA: TGTGCCAGTAGTATAGGCGGGGAAGCCCCTGCGGCTTTCTTT.